This record concerns one TCR beta chain sequence. The source of the sample is a study of sequential checkpoint blockade in melanoma. The CDR3 extends over 14 amino acids. Trimming pared 4 bases from V and 6 bases from J, leaving 16 bases between. CDR1 and CDR2 (germline): SGHDN, FVKESK. Produced via immunoSEQ multiplex PCR; TCRdb's table is partial and in-frame only. Among tens of thousands of clones listed, about three quarters were seen once. Regarding treatment: randomized to nivolumab then ipilimumab (arm A) or the reverse (arm B). Patients had received no earlier DNA-damaging chemotherapy. PBMC sorting kept live CD3+CD8+ cells without CD19 or CD56.

The sequence was obtained from a human donor with melanoma. The sample was CD8+ T cells sorted from blood (inferred from file names), taken from a patient given nivolumab and ipilimumab in sequence. This chain connects TRBV14 to TRBJ2-7, with D possibly TRBD1 on 5 matching bases. The CDR3 is CASSPGHLLPEQYF. CDR3 nucleotide sequence: TGTGCCAGCAGCCCCGGACACCTCTTACCCGAGCAGTACTTC.